The 22 T cell receptor beta chains below all came from one sample that was sequenced in a study of CD8+CD57+ T cells in acquired aplastic anemia. TCR beta VDJ and CDR3 were profiled, and genomic DNA was the template. TCRdb used MiXCR to reprocess the reads, holding one entry per CDR3 protein. Here the sample spans around 140,000 distinct CDR3 sequences, approximately 41% being singletons. Sequences were obtained from sorted CD4+, CD8+, or CD8+CD57+ T cells (not recorded which) from PBMCs. Every receptor here comes from a human donor in good health, serving as a control.

Concerning this clonotype itself: At one end the junction does not follow the germline gene, possibly because of a read error. CDR3 sequence (DNA): TGTGCCGCCAGCAGCTTGGCAGGGGGCGGTAATTCACCCCTCCACTTT. Translation gives CAASSLAGGGNSPLHF. V and J are TRBV15 and TRBJ1-6; 8 bases line up with TRBD1. The germline gives CDR1 LNHNV, CDR2 YYDKDF (reference sequence). The CDR3 length is 16 residues.

The genes are TRBV19 and TRBJ2-7, with 9 bases matching TRBD1. The CDR3 consists of 12 residues. Unmatched junction bases numbered 2, after V lost 6 bases and J lost 5 bases. The germline CDR1 and CDR2 sequences are LNHDA and SQIVND (reference sequence). CDR3 DNA sequence: TGTGCCAGTAGCGGACAGGGGAACGAGCAGTACTTC. Its protein is CASSGQGNEQYF.

The chain uses TRBV7-3 and TRBJ2-2; tentative D call: TRBD2 (5 bases). The CDR3 runs 16 residues. Germline CDR1 is SGHTA and CDR2 is FQGTGA. V was shortened by 5 bases and J by 5 bases, with 18 bases between the two germline ends. CDR3 in DNA: TGTGCCAGCAGCGGTCGTGTCGGGGTAGGGACCGGGGAGCTGTTTTTT. Translating it yields CASSGRVGVGTGELFF.

Only a few counts were recorded for this clonotype. A much larger clone differs by one base, so this may be a read error. The gene calls are TRBV24-1 and TRBJ1-2; no clear D gene. This CDR3 is built from 9 residues. Germline assignment: CDR1 KGHDR and CDR2 SFDVKD. DNA for the CDR3: TGTGCCACCAGTGAATACGGGATCTTC. It encodes CATSEYGIF.

Only one count was recorded for this clonotype. Sequence at one end of the junction differs from germline and may be a read error. The rearrangement joins TRBV10-2 to TRBJ2-1; unclear D gene. This CDR3 is built from 13 residues. Germline lookup yields CDR1 WSHSY and CDR2 SAAADI. The CDR3 reads CASSLGPANEQFF. CDR3 nucleotides: TGTGCCAGCAGCTTAGGGCCAGCCAATGAGCAGTTCTTC.

This clonotype was seen at least ten times. The chain carries TRBV19 and TRBJ1-6; 8 bases match TRBD1. The CDR3 has 14 amino acids. The V segment lost 5 bases and the J segment 8 bases; nucleotides outside the gene matches: 5. CDR1 LNHDA and CDR2 SQIVND come from the germline V gene (reference sequence). The CDR3 DNA follows: TGTGCCAGTAGTCCCGGACAGGGAGATTCACCCCTCCACTTT. Its protein product is CASSPGQGDSPLHF.

This clonotype showed up just a few times. The gene calls are TRBV24-1 and TRBJ2-5; D perhaps matches TRBD1 (5 bases). The length of the CDR3 is 14 residues. Between the trimmed V and J ends, which lost 10 bases and 2 bases, there was a span of 16 bases. Germline CDR1 and CDR2: KGHDR and SFDVKD. The CDR3: CATPQGPGQETQYF. The CDR3 region has the DNA TGTGCCACTCCGCAGGGTCCCGGACAAGAGACCCAGTACTTC.

The chain links TRBV14 to TRBJ1-2; D not certain. V was pared by 2 bases and J by 3 bases, with 10 bases between. The CDR3 is 14 amino acids. CDR1 SGHDN and CDR2 FVKESK come from the germline V gene. Here the CDR3 reads CASSQQSFDYGYTF. The DNA for the CDR3 is TGTGCCAGCAGCCAACAGAGTTTTGACTATGGCTACACCTTC.

The chain uses TRBV29-1 and TRBJ1-2; weak D call: TRBD1 (5 bases). The CDR3 runs 14 residues. With 2 bases removed from V and 7 bases from J, the gap between germline ends came to 17 bases. Germline loops: CDR1 SQVTM, CDR2 ANQGSEA. CDR3 region: CSVESPPAGCGYTF. Here the CDR3 DNA reads TGCAGCGTTGAATCCCCTCCAGCAGGGTGTGGCTACACCTTC.

Concerning this clonotype: This may come from a read error, since a much larger clone is one base off. The chain carries TRBV19 and TRBJ1-1; D is possibly TRBD1 (6 bases). Trimming shortened V by 4 bases and J by 4 bases, and 13 bases separated the two germline ends. The CDR3 is 14 residues long. Per the germline V gene, CDR1 is LNHDA and CDR2 is SQIVND (reference sequence). Here the CDR3 DNA reads TGTGCCAGTAGTAAGGGGGGGAAGAGCACTGAAGCTTTCTTT. Translation gives CASSKGGKSTEAFF.

About this clonotype: It may be a read error: a sequence one base away is much more abundant. The rearrangement uses TRBV6-1 and TRBJ2-1, with TRBD1 matching over 9 bases. Germline V lookup: CDR1 MNHNS, CDR2 SASEGT. The CDR3 runs to 15 residues. After removal of 7 bases from V and 6 bases from J, the junction contained 10 bases not matched to a gene. The CDR3 nucleotides read TGTGCCAGCACTGGACCGGGACAGGGTGGCAATGAGCAGTTCTTC. It is translated as CASTGPGQGGNEQFF.

The sample holds many counts of this clonotype. This chain joins TRBV6-1 and TRBJ2-7; D might be TRBD1 (6 bases). The CDR3 totals 13 residues. The germline V gene has CDR1 MNHNS and CDR2 SASEGT. Trimming removed 7 bases from V and 2 bases from J, with 12 bases in between. The CDR3 loop reads CASTKRDTYEQYF. The CDR3, as DNA: TGTGCCAGCACCAAGAGGGACACCTACGAGCAGTACTTC.

At least ten counts were recorded for this clonotype. The chain is built from TRBV29-1 and TRBJ2-1; 9 positions agree with TRBD2. This CDR3 is 14 amino acids long. Germline CDR1 and CDR2: SQVTM and ANQGSEA. The junction had 5 bases not matched to a gene; V was cut back by 7 bases and J by 1 base. The CDR3 here is CSGLSGGSYNEQFF. Written as DNA, the CDR3 is TGCAGCGGACTTAGCGGGGGATCCTACAATGAGCAGTTCTTC.

V and J are TRBV5-5 and TRBJ1-2; D is perhaps TRBD1 (5 bases). Trimming took off 6 bases at V and 7 bases at J, with 25 bases between the two ends. Per the germline V gene, CDR1 is SGHKS and CDR2 is YYEKEE (reference sequence). The CDR3 is 16 residues long. The CDR3 here is CASTRKRGTELFGYTF. The CDR3 region has the DNA TGTGCCAGCACCCGAAAACGTGGGACGGAACTTTTTGGCTACACCTTC.

This clonotype was observed many times. The genes are TRBV24-1 and TRBJ2-1; tentatively, D is TRBD2 (5 bases). From germline, CDR1 is KGHDR and CDR2 SFDVKD. The CDR3 is made up of 11 amino acids. V lost 5 bases, J lost 10 bases, and 8 bases lay in between. The DNA for the CDR3 is TGTGCCACCAGTGTGGGCGGGGAGCAGTTCTTC. Translating it yields CATSVGGEQFF.

The CDR3 here is CSARGQVVGETQYF. The CDR3 DNA reads as TGCAGTGCTAGGGGACAGGTGGTAGGAGAGACCCAGTACTTC. The chain has TRBV20-1 and TRBJ2-5; 8 positions agree with TRBD1. This CDR3 spans 14 amino acids. Trimming at V came to 3 bases and at J to 4 bases, leaving 7 bases not matched to a gene. The germline gives CDR1 DFQATT, CDR2 SNEGSKA (reference sequence).

The rearrangement joins TRBV20-1 to TRBJ1-1; 7 positions match TRBD1. Unmatched junction bases numbered 4, after V lost 3 bases and J lost 3 bases. CDR3 length: 13 amino acids. From germline, CDR1 is DFQATT and CDR2 SNEGSKA (reference sequence). This CDR3 is CSASEQGYTEAFF. The CDR3 nucleotides read TGCAGTGCTAGTGAACAGGGGTACACTGAAGCTTTCTTT.

In its sample, this clonotype was seen many times. The rearrangement uses TRBV2 and TRBJ2-7, with a possible D match to TRBD2 (6 bases). This CDR3 comprises 14 residues. Germline V CDR1 and CDR2: SNHLY, FYNNEI. V lost 2 bases, J lost 6 bases, and 14 bases lay in between. The CDR3 region has the DNA TGTGCCAGCAGTGAACTCGGGGGAGGATCCGAGCAGTACTTC. Translating gives CASSELGGGSEQYF.

Many counts were recorded for this clonotype. The rearrangement joins TRBV20-1 to TRBJ1-1; D perhaps matches TRBD1 (6 bases). Germline V gives CDR1 DFQATT, CDR2 SNEGSKA (reference sequence). The CDR3 has 15 residues. The ends were cut back, 5 bases at V and 1 base at J, with 17 bases in the middle. Here the CDR3 DNA reads TGCAGTGCTGGAAACGTGGGCAGGGGGAACACTGAAGCTTTCTTT. Encoded protein: CSAGNVGRGNTEAFF.

This clonotype came up many times. This sequence joins TRBV7-9 and TRBJ2-3; 9 bases align to TRBD1. CDR3 length: 15 residues. The germline gives CDR1 SEHNR, CDR2 FQNEAQ (reference sequence). V was clipped by 1 base and J by 5 bases; unmatched bases: 4. This CDR3 is CASSLGDRVLDTQYF. CDR3 nucleotide sequence: TGTGCCAGCAGCTTAGGGGACAGGGTACTAGATACGCAGTATTTT.

This clonotype has ten or more counts. CDR3 nucleotide sequence: TGTGCCAGCAACCTACTTCAGACGAATCAGCCCCAGCATTTT. Translating it yields CASNLLQTNQPQHF. The chain employs TRBV6-1 and TRBJ1-5; D is undetermined. Germline V gene data show CDR1 as MNHNS and CDR2 as SASEGT. There are 14 residues in the CDR3. Trimming stripped 7 bases from V and 4 bases from J, with 14 bases between.

J is TRBJ2-7 and V is TRBV19; possibly TRBD2 for D (7 bases). Trimming left V 4 bases short and J 4 bases short, with 17 bases between. The CDR3 is 15 residues long. In germline, CDR1 is LNHDA, CDR2 SQIVND (reference sequence). The chain's CDR3 is CASSNPGGEVYEQYF. The DNA of the CDR3 is TGTGCCAGTAGTAATCCGGGGGGCGAGGTGTACGAGCAGTACTTC.